The rows below give T cell receptor beta chains drawn from one sample of a study of Tregs in tolerant kidney transplant recipients. Clones were read by immunoSEQ multiplex PCR, and TCRdb kept only the in-frame ones, dropping some. This sample has under 90,000 clones, with roughly 91% found just once. This sample comprised CD4+ T cells from blood (PBMCs), obtained 24 months after the transplant. The origin of the receptors is a human patient who received a combined kidney and bone marrow transplant. Some of these T cells may belong to the graft donor. Each CDR3 is given with its conserved first and last residue. Clone size is not always given. Where it is, it says once, few, many or a class for expanded clones.

>TRBV19|.
CASSTRGFAGEKQYF
>TRBV4-2|.
CASSPRQHSYEQYF
>TRBV7-2|.
CASSLVVDSNQPQHF
>TRBV5-1|.
CASSLGTHHSYNEQFF
>TRBV18|.
CASSPVLDNEQFF
>TRBV7-9|.
CASSLESGWSSYNSPLHF
>TRBV14|once
CASSLTRENSYNSPLHF
>TRBV9|.
CASSVGPIWRANGYTF
>TRBV19|few
CASSIRSTEAFF
>TRBV9|once
CASSVAAGSYEQYF
>TRBV7-3|.
CASSSRSRLAGGHHEQFF
>TRBV30|once
CAHRKTGISGNTIYF
>TRBV5-4|.
CASSLGGTGSSEQYF
>TRBV14|once
CASSHYYEQYF
>TRBV19|.
CASSQTGSTDTQYF
>TRBV7-9|.
CASSLDRYPYGYTF
>TRBV7-6|.
CASSLRVLEKLFF
>TRBV18|.
CASSPNNQNTEAFF
>TRBV7-9|.
CASSQNSVNSPLHF
>TRBV9|.
CASSVGLAGGRVADTQYF
>TRBV9|.
CASSGNDRVWGTEAFF
>TRBV4-1|.
CASSQELQGRGYGYTF
>TRBV5-1|.
CARTVTGSPGNTIYF
>TRBV30|once
CAWGDFPSSGNTIYF
>TRBV19|.
CASSTTGGRAVTQYF
>TRBV7-9|.
CASSLAGNNEQFF
>TRBV29-1|.
CSVRRQGTEAFF
>TRBV7-8|.
CASSSGLAANTQYF
>TRBV11-3|.
CASSSFWRNTQYF
>TRBV19|.
CASSTAGKRAYEQYF
>TRBV7-6|once
CASSLAVTSSSEQFF
>TRBV5-6|.
CASSLPGFSGDTEAFF
>TRBV11-3|.
CASSLDLSTGIDGYTF
>TRBV29-1|once
CSAGEGHSTDTQYF
>TRBV19|few
CASRDRGNSGNTIYF
>TRBV5-1|.
CASSPGLAGATGSGELFF
>TRBV29-1|.
CSVAGQGGTGELFF
>TRBV11-3|.
CASSVGTVKTDTQYF
>TRBV5-4|.
CASSLKPLYGYTF
>TRBV28|.
CASSDRQTSYNEQFF
>TRBV7-9|.
CASSLAGGRAGDIQYF
>TRBV5-4|.
CASSLPTSGRAVDTQYF
>TRBV4-3|.
CASSLIAGNGYTF
>TRBV7-2|.
CASSLGRSSGNTIYF
>TRBV7-2|.
CASSLGGAGETQYF
>TRBV4-3|.
CASSQDRRVRGYTF
>TRBV27|.
CASRSLASPDGNTIYF
>TRBV2|.
CASSTGGKGQNEQFF
>TRBV7-2|.
CASSLPDREYEQYF
>TRBV12-2|.
CASRLAGQGGQNSYEQYF
>TRBV6-1|.
CASSEVSPLYFGNTIYF
>TRBV10-3|.
CAISESKRGEGEKLFF
>TRBV19|.
CASSMDRGLSEAFF